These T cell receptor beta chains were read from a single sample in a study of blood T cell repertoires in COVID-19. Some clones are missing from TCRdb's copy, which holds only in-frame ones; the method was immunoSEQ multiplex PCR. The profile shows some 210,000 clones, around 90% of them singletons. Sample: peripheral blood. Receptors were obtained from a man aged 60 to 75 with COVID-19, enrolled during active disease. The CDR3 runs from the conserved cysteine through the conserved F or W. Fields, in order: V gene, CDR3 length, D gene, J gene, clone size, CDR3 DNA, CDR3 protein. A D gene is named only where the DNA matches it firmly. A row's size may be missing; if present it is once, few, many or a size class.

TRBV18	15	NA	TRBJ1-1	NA	TGTGCCAGCTCACCACTGGACAGTTCGAACACTGAAGCTTTCTTT	CASSPLDSSNTEAFF
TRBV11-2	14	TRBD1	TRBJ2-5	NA	TGTGCCAGCACCCCCGTGACAGGGGAAGAGACCCAGTACTTC	CASTPVTGEETQYF
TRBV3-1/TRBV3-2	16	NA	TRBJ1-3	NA	TGTGCCAGCAGCCGGTTACAGGGTTTCTCTGGAAACACCATATATTTT	CASSRLQGFSGNTIYF
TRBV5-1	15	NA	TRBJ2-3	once	TGCGCCAGCAGCCCGAACAGTTCTCCCACAGATACGCAGTATTTT	CASSPNSSPTDTQYF
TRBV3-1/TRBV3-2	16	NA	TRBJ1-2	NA	TGTGCCAGCAGCCAAGGGGCTTCGGGGGGAGGATATGGCTACACCTTC	CASSQGASGGGYGYTF
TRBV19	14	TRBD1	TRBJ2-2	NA	TGTGCCAGTAGTGCCACAGGGGACACCGGGGAGCTGTTTTTT	CASSATGDTGELFF
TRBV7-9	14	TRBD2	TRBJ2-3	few	TGTGCCAGCAGCTTCGGACTAGCGTCGGATACGCAGTATTTT	CASSFGLASDTQYF
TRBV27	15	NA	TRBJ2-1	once	TGTGCCAGCCGATGGGACACGGACTCCTACAATGAGCAGTTCTTC	CASRWDTDSYNEQFF
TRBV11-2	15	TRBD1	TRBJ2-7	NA	TGTGCCAGCATGTTCGGTCTGGCAGGGGGCTTCGAGCAGTACTTC	CASMFGLAGGFEQYF
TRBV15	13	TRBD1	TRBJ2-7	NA	TGTGCCACCAGCACAGGACAGGGTGGCGAGCAGTACTTC	CATSTGQGGEQYF
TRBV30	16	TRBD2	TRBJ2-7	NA	TGTGCCTGGAGACGCCTGTCCGGGCTAGCGGGAGATGAGCAGTACTTC	CAWRRLSGLAGDEQYF
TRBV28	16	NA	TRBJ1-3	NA	TGTGCCAGCAGTTTATCGTACGGAGTCTCTGGAAACACCATATATTTT	CASSLSYGVSGNTIYF
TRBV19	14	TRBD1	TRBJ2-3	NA	TGTGCCAGTAGTACCGGGACAGTCACAGATACGCAGTATTTT	CASSTGTVTDTQYF
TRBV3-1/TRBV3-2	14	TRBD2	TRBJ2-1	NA	TGTGCCAGCAGCCCCGGGACTAGAGCCGATGAGCAGTTCTTC	CASSPGTRADEQFF
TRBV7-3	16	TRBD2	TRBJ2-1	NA	TGTGCCAGCAGCTCCTGGGGCGGGGGTATCTACAATGAGCAGTTCTTC	CASSSWGGGIYNEQFF
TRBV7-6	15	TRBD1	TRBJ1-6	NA	TGTGCCAGCAGCAAGACAGGGGGCACGGATTCACCCCTCCACTTT	CASSKTGGTDSPLHF
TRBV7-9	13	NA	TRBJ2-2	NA	TGTGCCAGCAGTCAGACTAGTTCCGGGGAGCTGTTTTTT	CASSQTSSGELFF
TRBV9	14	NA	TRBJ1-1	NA	TGTGCCAGCAGCTCGCGGCAGGGGAACACTGAAGCTTTCTTT	CASSSRQGNTEAFF
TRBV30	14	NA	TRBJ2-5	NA	TGTGCCTGGGGGCGACGACAGCACCAAGAGACCCAGTACTTC	CAWGRRQHQETQYF
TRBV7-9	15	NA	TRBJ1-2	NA	TGTGCCAGCAGCTTTGATCCGGGACATTGGGGGGGCTACACCTTC	CASSFDPGHWGGYTF
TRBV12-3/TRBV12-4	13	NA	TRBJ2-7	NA	TGTGCCAGCAGCCCGACAGCCTCCTACGAGCAGTACTTC	CASSPTASYEQYF
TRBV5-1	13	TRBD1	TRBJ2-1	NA	TGCGCCAGCAGCCCATCAGGGGGCAATGAGCAGTTCTTC	CASSPSGGNEQFF
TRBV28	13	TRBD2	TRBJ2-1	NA	TGTGCCAGCAGTTTGCCTGGACTAGATCGACAGTTCTTC	CASSLPGLDRQFF
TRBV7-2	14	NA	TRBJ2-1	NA	TGTGCCAGCTGCAGGGTGGTACCCGCCGGTGAGCAGTTCTTC	CASCRVVPAGEQFF
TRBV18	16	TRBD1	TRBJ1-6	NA	TGTGCCAGCTGCACCGCGACAGGGGCGCGGGGGTCACCCCTCCACTTT	CASCTATGARGSPLHF
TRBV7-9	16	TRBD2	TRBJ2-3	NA	TGTGCCAGCAGGGGAGGACTAGCGGGAGTGGCAGATACGCAGTATTTT	CASRGGLAGVADTQYF
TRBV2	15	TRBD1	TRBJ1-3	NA	TGTGCCAGCACTGGGACAGTCATCTCTGGAAACACCATATATTTT	CASTGTVISGNTIYF
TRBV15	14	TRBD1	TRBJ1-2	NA	TGTGCCACCAGCCCACGGGACAGTCTCGATGGCTACACCTTC	CATSPRDSLDGYTF
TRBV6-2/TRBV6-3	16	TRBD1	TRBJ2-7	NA	TGTGCCAGCACCCCAGGACAGGGCCGCCTCTCCTACGAGCAGTACTTC	CASTPGQGRLSYEQYF
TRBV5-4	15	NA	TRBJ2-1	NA	TGTGCCAGCAGCTCTGCGGAGAGCTCCTACAATGAGCAGTTCTTC	CASSSAESSYNEQFF
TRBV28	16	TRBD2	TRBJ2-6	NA	TGTGCCAGCAGTTTAGGCGGGAGCTCTGGGGCCAACGTCCTGACTTTC	CASSLGGSSGANVLTF
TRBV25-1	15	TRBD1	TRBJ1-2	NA	TGTGCCAGCAGTGAGGACAGGGGCTCGCTCTATGGCTACACCTTC	CASSEDRGSLYGYTF
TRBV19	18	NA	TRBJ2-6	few	TGTGCCAGTAGTAGCTTAGACAGGATTATCTCTGGGGCCAACGTCCTGACTTTC	CASSSLDRIISGANVLTF
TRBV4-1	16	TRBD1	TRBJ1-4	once	TGCGCCAGCAGCCAACTCGGGACAGACCTTAAAGAAAAACTGTTTTTT	CASSQLGTDLKEKLFF
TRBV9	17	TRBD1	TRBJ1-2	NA	TGTGCCAGCAGCGTGGCCGGGACAGGGTTCGGGAACTATGGCTACACCTTC	CASSVAGTGFGNYGYTF
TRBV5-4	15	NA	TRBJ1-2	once	TGTGCCAGCAGCTTGCCCCAGGGGACCGTCAGTGGCTACACCTTC	CASSLPQGTVSGYTF
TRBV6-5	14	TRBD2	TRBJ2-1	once	TGTGCCAGCAGTTACGGGGGGGAGGTGAATGAGCAGTTCTTC	CASSYGGEVNEQFF